This T cell receptor (beta chain) was sequenced in a study of T-cell memory formation after mild COVID-19. Details on this clonotype: The antigen is not known.

Study conclusions and caveats: Chiefly within CM and EM were the contracting CD4+ clones; CD8+ ones were within EMRA. Second-wave clones peaking on day 37 lacked confirmed SARS-CoV-2 specificity. In pre-infection memory, a portion of responding clones appeared, which suggested that cross-reactive memory joined.

The CDR3 is made up of 14 amino acids. Germline-derived CDR1 and CDR2 are SGHKS and YYEKEE (reference sequence). V dropped 0 bases and J dropped 3 bases, with 9 bases sitting between them. TCRdb re-derived calls from the 5' RACE reads in MiXCR, one entry per CDR3 protein. The profile shows around 310,000 distinct CDR3 sequences, more than 20% of them singletons. Specimen: PBMCs or a T cell subset sorted from them (not recorded which). This receptor was identified in a man aged 18 to 30 who had mild COVID-19 (a few samples of this study predate the infection). Cell type and time point are not known. The chain has TRBV5-5 and TRBJ2-5; D possibly matches TRBD1 or TRBD2 (5 bases each). CDR3 DNA sequence: TGTGCCAGCAGCTTGGGGGACGGAAAAGAGACCCAGTACTTC. Its translation: CASSLGDGKETQYF.